The clone carrying this T cell receptor beta chain occurred many times. What it recognizes is unknown. Germline is not matched at one junction end, which may reflect a read error. Assay used: immunoSEQ multiplex PCR; TCRdb lists only in-frame clones, some missing. The sample gives 25,000 to 35,000 clones, none seen only once, and the top ten clones hold about 4.3%. CDR3 length equals 14 residues. On the day of bone marrow donation, the related graft donor provided peripheral blood. These data belong to a study of T cells after posttransplantation cyclophosphamide. Whole-study findings and limits: Tissue-infiltrating T cells from skin or gut overlapped little with blood T cells. Donor-recipient repertoire similarity was low at 1-2 months, rising over year one. Recipient CMV seropositivity and CMV reactivation strongly tracked TRB clonality.

The V gene is TRBV12-3 or TRBV12-4, the J gene TRBJ2-1, with D possibly TRBD2 on 5 matching bases. This TCR derives from a woman in her 30s in good health and a related stem cell transplant donor. Sequencing was done on a sample of PBMCs. The CDR3 nucleotides are TGTGCCAGCAGTCTAGCCTATTCCTACAATGAGCAGTTCTTC. Amino acids: CASSLAYSYNEQFF.